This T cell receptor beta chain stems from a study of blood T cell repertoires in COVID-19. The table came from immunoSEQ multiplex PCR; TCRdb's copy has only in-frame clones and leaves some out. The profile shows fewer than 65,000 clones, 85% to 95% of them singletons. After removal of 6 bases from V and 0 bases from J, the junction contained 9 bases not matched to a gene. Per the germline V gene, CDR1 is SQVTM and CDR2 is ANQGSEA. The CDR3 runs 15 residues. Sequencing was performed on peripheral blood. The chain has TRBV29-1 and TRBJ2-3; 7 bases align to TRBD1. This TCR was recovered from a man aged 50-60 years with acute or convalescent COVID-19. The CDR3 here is CSVGTGTASTDTQYF. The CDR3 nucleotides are TGCAGCGTCGGCACCGGGACAGCTAGCACAGATACGCAGTATTTT.